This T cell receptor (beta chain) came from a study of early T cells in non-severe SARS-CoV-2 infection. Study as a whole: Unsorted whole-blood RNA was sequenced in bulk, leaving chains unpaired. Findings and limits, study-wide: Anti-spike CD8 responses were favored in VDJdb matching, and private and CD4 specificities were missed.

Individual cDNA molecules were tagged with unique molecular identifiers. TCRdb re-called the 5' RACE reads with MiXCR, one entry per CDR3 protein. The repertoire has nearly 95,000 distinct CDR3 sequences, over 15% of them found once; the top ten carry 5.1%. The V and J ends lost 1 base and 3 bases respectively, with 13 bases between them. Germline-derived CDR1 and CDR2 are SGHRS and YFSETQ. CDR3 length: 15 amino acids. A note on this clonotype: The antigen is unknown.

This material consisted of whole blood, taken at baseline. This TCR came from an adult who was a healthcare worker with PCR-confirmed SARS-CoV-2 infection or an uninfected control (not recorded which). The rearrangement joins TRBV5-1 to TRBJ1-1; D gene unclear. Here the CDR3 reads CASSLSSTAYTEAFF. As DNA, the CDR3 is TGCGCCAGCAGCTTGAGCTCCACGGCCTACACTGAAGCTTTCTTT.